The 2 T cell receptor beta chains below come from one sample, sequenced in a study of cytomegalovirus exposure and HLA in healthy donors (dated by TCRdb to about 2017). Library method: the immunoSEQ multiplex PCR assay. For the multiplex PCR, a mixture combining 60 forward primers for TCR Vbeta segments and 13 reverse primers for TCR Jbeta segments was used. TCRdb's version of the immuneACCESS table is confined to in-frame rearrangements and falls short of the full clone set. An unresolved V gene accounts for under half of the shortfall where checked; the remainder is of unknown origin. Counted in this sample were 120,000 or so clones; 80% of them appeared once. In total, the top ten clones hold 2.1% of the sample. The specimen was PBMCs. Every receptor here comes from a man aged 25-45 years in good health and CMV-seronegative.

The sample holds a few counts of this clone. The V gene is TRBV30, the J gene TRBJ2-2, with D perhaps matching TRBD2 (6 bases). The CDR3 extends over 13 amino acids. V was trimmed by 1 base and J by 6 bases, leaving 9 bases between them. CDR1 GTSNPN and CDR2 SVGIG come from the germline V gene (reference sequence). CDR3 in amino acids: CAWSATSPGELFF. The DNA for the CDR3 is TGTGCCTGGAGTGCCACTAGCCCCGGGGAGCTGTTTTTT.

This chain joins TRBV5-4 and TRBJ2-5, with 11 bases that match TRBD2. V lost 5 bases and J lost 1; bases outside the gene matches: 4. Germline-derived CDR1 and CDR2 are SGHNT and YYREEE (reference sequence). This CDR3 has 15 amino acids. The CDR3 here is CASSSSGGAQETQYF. The CDR3 bases are TGTGCCAGCAGTAGTAGCGGGGGGGCCCAAGAGACCCAGTACTTC. The whole variable domain, filled in from reference TRBV5-4 and TRBJ2-5, reads ETGVTQSPTHLIKTRGQQVTLRCSSQSGHNTVSWYQQALGQGPQFIFQYYREEENGRGNFPPRFSGLQFPNYSSELNVNALELDDSALYLCASSSSGGAQETQYFGPGTRLLVL.